This T cell receptor beta chain is drawn from a study of response to subunit inactivated influenza vaccine (dated by TCRdb to about 2018). About the investigation overall: The study used deep quantitative T cell receptor repertoire profiling to track responses to a trivalent subunit inactivated influenza vaccine. Here is what the overall study found, with its caveats: The authors proposed that each seasonal influenza vaccination may bring in only a limited number of new T cells.

Libraries were built with RT-PCR. The data were produced on an Illumina HiSeq 2500. TCRdb cleaned the public reads at Q25 with fastp, built clones with MiXCR and kept in-frame beta chains. Here each entry gathers all rows of one CDR3 protein and keeps the most common genes and DNA. The sample data list some 480,000 distinct CDR3 sequences, and about 10% of these were observed just once. More than 10% of the sample is in the top ten clones. With respect to this clonotype: Its antigen specificity is not known. No clone much larger than this one lies a single base away; base qualities are absent.

CDR1 and CDR2 are drawn from the germline V gene: MNHEY, SVGEGT. Counted from cysteine to phenylalanine, this CDR3 has 15 amino acids. This entry keeps only the CDR3 DNA: 45 bases, framed from base 1. At the junction V is shortened by 2 bases and J by 0 bases, with 8 bases in between. What the time point label conveys for this sample: 45 days after influenza vaccine administration. The source of this sequence is a man between 45 and 60 years old who received an inactivated influenza vaccine. Donor details come from another sample of the same person, matched by shared clones. Sequenced material: PBMCs from blood, taken 40 to 50 days after vaccination. The rearrangement joined TRBV6-2 or TRBV6-3 to TRBJ2-1, with TRBD1 tentatively as D gene (5 bases match). The DNA is as follows: TGTGCCAGCAGTTACGCTGACAGCTCCTACAATGAGCAGTTCTTC. It translates as CASSYADSSYNEQFF.